The clone carrying this T cell receptor beta chain has a handful of counts. Its target is not known. The sample comes from a study of CD4 T cells in relation to SARS-CoV-2 and coronaviruses. Unexposed donor CD4+ T cells date from about 2010-2019, before the COVID-19 pandemic. The cells were cultured for roughly 11 days before CD4+ T cells were isolated. Generated by immunoSEQ multiplex PCR, the TCRdb table keeps only in-frame clones and is missing some. This table has some 19,000 clones, 77% appearing once. The CDR3 is 16 amino acids. Per germline, CDR1 KGHSH and CDR2 LQKENI. Trimming took 1 base from V and 10 from J; bases not matched to a gene: 6.

The specimen sequenced was CD4+ T cells from PBMCs, cultured in vitro. This clonotype was obtained from a human donor in good health. The chain couples TRBV18 to TRBJ1-6; 11 bases agree with TRBD1. This CDR3 reads CASSPRDRGEESPLHF. DNA of the CDR3: TGTGCCAGCTCACCACGGGACAGGGGGGAGGAATCACCCCTCCACTTT.